The T cell receptor beta chain under discussion was sequenced for a study of blood T cell repertoires in COVID-19. At the level of the study: Spain, Italy and the United States supplied samples that represented acute and convalescent COVID-19. Nucleic acid was either cDNA or gDNA, and it came from T cells, B-cell-depleted T cells, or PBMCs.

This clone came up once. The Seattle site enrolled patients during active infection and followed them longitudinally. Clones were sequenced by immunoSEQ multiplex PCR, and TCRdb holds only the in-frame ones, with some missing. The repertoire consists of 250,000 to 300,000 clones, with roughly 89% occurring once and the leading ten covering under 2.5%. CDR1 is LGHDT, CDR2 YNNKEL, per germline (reference sequence). The junction had 2 bases not matched to a gene; V was cut back by 4 bases and J by 2 bases. The CDR3 totals 13 residues. Sequencing input: peripheral blood. The receptor was derived from a woman aged 60 to 75 with COVID-19, enrolled during active disease. The chain has TRBV3-1 (or the pseudogene TRBV3-2) and TRBJ2-7; 7 bases align to TRBD1. The CDR3 bases are TGTGCCAGCAGCCGCGACAGGGCCTACGAGCAGTACTTC. It specifies CASSRDRAYEQYF.